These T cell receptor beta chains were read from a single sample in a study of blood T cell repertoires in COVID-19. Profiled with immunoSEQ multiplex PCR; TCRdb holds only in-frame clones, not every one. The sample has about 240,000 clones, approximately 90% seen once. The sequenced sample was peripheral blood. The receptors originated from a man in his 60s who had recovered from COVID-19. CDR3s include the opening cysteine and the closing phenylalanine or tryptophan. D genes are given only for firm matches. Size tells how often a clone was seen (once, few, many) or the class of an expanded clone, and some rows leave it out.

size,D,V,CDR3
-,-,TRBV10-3,CAISEGGGAKDTQYF
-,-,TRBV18,CASSPLGLRTGELFF
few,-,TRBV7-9,CASSLSRASTEAFF
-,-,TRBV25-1,CASSEIRGNPNEQYF
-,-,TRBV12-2,CASRLLHQGYSSYNEQFF
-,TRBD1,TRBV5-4,CASSDGTARTEAFF
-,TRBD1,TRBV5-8,CASSLDWTGEYVTGELFF
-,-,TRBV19,CASSIAGGRIGELFF
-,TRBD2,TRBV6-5,CASRDRTSGNYEQYF
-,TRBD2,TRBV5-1,CASSRGGGDTQYF
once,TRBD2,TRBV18,CASSPSGGFTGELFF
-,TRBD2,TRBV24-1,CATSDSRAGDIQYF
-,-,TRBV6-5,CASSYVRSGTEAFF
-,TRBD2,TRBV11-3,CASSSRLGGGAVHEQFF
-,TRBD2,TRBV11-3,CASSLGTSGGYTDTQYF
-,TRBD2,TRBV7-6,CASSSPGTSGEQYF
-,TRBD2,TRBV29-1,CSVQSGGKNIQYF
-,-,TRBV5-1,CASSLQGRGEKLFF
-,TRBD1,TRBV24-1,CATSETGTGKYQETQYF
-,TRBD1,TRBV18,CASSSQRQGITEAFF
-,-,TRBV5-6,CASSLDGDEGRAFF
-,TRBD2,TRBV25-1,CASSRGGFSTGELFF
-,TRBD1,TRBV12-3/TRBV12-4,CASTDRDSYEQYF
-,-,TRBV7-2,CASSLTRQVEAFF
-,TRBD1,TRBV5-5,CASSSGQSYNEQFF
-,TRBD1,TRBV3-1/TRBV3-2,CASSQGGMDRASYEQYF